This T cell receptor beta chain was recovered during a study of T cells in localized non-small cell lung cancer. The length of the CDR3 is 15 residues. V dropped 6 bases and J dropped 3; count of bases not matched to a gene: 5. In germline, CDR1 is SGHRS, CDR2 YFSETQ. The assay was immunoSEQ multiplex PCR, and TCRdb's table has in-frame clones only and misses some. The sample has 1,500 to 2,000 clones; around 28% are singletons. This sample comprised lung tumor tissue, obtained before any cancer treatment. This sequence joins TRBV5-1 and TRBJ2-2; TRBD2 agrees at 10 bases. This clonotype was sampled from a male donor at least 60 years old with stage II squamous cell lung carcinoma. CDR3 coding DNA: TGCGCCAGCACTTTAGCGGGAGGCGACACCGGGGAGCTGTTTTTT. Residues: CASTLAGGDTGELFF.